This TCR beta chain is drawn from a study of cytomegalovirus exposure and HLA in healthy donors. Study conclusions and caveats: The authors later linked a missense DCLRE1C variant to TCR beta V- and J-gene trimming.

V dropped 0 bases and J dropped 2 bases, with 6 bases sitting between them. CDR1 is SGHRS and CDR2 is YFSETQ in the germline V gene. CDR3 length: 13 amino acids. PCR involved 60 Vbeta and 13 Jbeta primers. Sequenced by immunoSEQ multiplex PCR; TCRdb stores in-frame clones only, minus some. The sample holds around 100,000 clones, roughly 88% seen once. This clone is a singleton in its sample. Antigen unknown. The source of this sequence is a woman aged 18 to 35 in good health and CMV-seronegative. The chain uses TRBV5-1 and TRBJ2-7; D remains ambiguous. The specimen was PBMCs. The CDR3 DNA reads TGCGCCAGCAGCTTGGACACTACCTACGAGCAGTACTTC. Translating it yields CASSLDTTYEQYF.